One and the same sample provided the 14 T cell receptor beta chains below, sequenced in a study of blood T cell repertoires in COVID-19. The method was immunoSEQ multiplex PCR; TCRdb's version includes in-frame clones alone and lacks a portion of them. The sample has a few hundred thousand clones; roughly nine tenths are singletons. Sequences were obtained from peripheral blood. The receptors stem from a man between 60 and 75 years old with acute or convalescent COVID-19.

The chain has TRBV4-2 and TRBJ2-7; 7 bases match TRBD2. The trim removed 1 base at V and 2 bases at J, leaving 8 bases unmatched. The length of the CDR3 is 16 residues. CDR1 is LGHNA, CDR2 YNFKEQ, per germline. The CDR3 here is CASSQAGIGTTYEQYF. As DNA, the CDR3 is TGTGCCAGCAGCCAAGCCGGAATCGGGACTACCTACGAGCAGTACTTC.

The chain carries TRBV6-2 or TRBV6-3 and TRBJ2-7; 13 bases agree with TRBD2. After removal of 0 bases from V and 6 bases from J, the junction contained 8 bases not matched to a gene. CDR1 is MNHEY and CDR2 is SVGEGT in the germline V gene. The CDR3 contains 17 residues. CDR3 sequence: CASSYSFQLAGGREQYF. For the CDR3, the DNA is TGTGCCAGCAGTTACTCATTTCAACTAGCGGGAGGGCGCGAGCAGTACTTC.

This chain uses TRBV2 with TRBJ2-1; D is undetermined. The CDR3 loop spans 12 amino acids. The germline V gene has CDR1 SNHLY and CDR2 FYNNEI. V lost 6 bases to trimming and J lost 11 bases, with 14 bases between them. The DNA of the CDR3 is TGTGCCAGCAGCGTAGAGACTCAACAGCAGTTCTTC. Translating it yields CASSVETQQQFF.

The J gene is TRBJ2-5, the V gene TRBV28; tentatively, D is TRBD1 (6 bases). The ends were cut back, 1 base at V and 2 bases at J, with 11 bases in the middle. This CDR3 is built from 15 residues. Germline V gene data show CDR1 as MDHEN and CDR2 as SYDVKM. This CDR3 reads CASSLSAGVQETQYF. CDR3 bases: TGTGCCAGCAGTTTATCGGCAGGGGTACAAGAGACCCAGTACTTC.

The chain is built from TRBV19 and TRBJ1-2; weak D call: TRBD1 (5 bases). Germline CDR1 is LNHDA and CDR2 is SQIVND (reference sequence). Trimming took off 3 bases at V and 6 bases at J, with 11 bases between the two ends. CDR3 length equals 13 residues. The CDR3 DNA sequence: TGTGCCAGTAGTATGGGCAGGGTGGATGGCTACACCTTC. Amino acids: CASSMGRVDGYTF.

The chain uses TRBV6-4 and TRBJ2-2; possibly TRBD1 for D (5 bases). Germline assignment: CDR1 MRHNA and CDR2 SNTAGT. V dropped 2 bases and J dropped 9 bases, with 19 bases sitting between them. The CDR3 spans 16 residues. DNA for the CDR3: TGTGCCAGCAGTGACGACCCACCAACCAGGGTTCGGGAGCTGTTTTTT. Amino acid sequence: CASSDDPPTRVRELFF.

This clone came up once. CDR3 sequence (DNA): TGTGCCAGCAGTCACATCCAGGGAACGGCTGAAAAACTGTTTTTT. Amino acids: CASSHIQGTAEKLFF. V gene TRBV3-1 (or the pseudogene TRBV3-2) combines with J gene TRBJ1-4; D perhaps matches TRBD1 (5 bases). V dropped 6 bases and J dropped 7 bases, with 18 bases sitting between them. The CDR3 spans 15 residues. Germline V lookup: CDR1 LGHDT, CDR2 YNNKEL (reference sequence).

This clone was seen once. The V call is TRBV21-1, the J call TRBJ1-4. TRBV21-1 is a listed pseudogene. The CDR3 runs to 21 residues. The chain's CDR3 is CASSKVDPPQTRAATNEKLFF. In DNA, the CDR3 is TGTGCCAGCAGCAAAGTAGACCCCCCTCAGACGAGGGCGGCAACTAATGAAAAACTGTTTTTT.

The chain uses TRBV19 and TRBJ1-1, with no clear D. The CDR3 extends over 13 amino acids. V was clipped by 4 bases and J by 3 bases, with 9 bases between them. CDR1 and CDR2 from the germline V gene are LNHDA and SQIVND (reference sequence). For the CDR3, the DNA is TGTGCCAGTAGTACAAGTCGAGACACTGAAGCTTTCTTT. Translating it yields CASSTSRDTEAFF.

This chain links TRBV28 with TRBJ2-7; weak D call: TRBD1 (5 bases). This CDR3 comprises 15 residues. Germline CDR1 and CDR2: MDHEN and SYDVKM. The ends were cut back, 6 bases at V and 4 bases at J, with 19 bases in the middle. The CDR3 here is CASRSGYPARYEQYF. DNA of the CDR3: TGTGCCAGCAGATCAGGGTACCCGGCCAGGTACGAGCAGTACTTC.

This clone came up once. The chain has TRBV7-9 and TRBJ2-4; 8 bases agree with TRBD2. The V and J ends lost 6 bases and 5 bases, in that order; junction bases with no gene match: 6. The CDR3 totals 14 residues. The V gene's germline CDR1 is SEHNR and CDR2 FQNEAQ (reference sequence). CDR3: CASRAGGDENIQYF. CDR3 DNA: TGTGCCAGCAGGGCGGGGGGCGATGAAAACATTCAGTACTTC.

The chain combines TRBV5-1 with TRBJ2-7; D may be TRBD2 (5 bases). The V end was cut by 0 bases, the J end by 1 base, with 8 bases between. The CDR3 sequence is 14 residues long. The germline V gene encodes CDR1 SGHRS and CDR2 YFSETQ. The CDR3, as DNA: TGCGCCAGCAGCTTGGTTGGCGGGTCCTACGAGCAGTACTTC. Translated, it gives CASSLVGGSYEQYF.

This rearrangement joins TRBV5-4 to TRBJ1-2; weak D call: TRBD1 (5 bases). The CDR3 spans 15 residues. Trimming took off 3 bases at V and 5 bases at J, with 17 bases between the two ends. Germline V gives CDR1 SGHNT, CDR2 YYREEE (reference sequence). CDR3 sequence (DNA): TGTGCCAGCAGCTCAGAAAGGGGCCCCGGGTATGGCTACACCTTC. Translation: CASSSERGPGYGYTF.

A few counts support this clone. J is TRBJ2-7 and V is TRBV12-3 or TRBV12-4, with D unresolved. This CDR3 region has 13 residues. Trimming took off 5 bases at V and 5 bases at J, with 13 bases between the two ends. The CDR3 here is CASSNRYSHEQYF. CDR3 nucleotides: TGTGCCAGCAGTAACCGGTACAGCCACGAGCAGTACTTC.